The 27 T cell receptor beta chains in this list originate from one sample, sequenced in a study of cytomegalovirus exposure and HLA in healthy donors. Primers for the PCR totalled 60 Vbeta and 13 Jbeta. Clones were sequenced by immunoSEQ multiplex PCR, and TCRdb holds only the in-frame ones, with some missing. Among about 140,000 clones listed, 73% were seen once. The material sequenced was PBMCs. The source of these receptors is a woman between 40 and 50 years old in good health and CMV-seronegative.

The chain has TRBV6-5 and TRBJ1-2, with 7 bases fitting TRBD1. The CDR3 spans 14 residues. Germline V CDR1 and CDR2: MNHEY, SVGAGI. J was trimmed by 4 bases and V by 6 bases; bases with no gene match: 8. CDR3 sequence reads: CASRPGGTTYGYTF. The CDR3 coding sequence is TGTGCCAGCAGGCCAGGGGGTACTACCTATGGCTACACCTTC.

The chain joins TRBV4-2 to TRBJ1-1, with unresolved D. Trimming took 0 bases from V and 2 from J, leaving 13 bases between them. Germline V lookup: CDR1 LGHNA, CDR2 YNFKEQ. CDR3 length: 16 residues. The CDR3 DNA reads as TGTGCCAGCAGCCAAGATCCGCGGATAACAAACACTGAAGCTTTCTTT. This encodes CASSQDPRITNTEAFF.

This clone was seen only once. This sequence joins TRBV4-2 and TRBJ1-2; possible D gene TRBD1, 6 bases. CDR3 length equals 14 residues. Germline CDR1 reads LGHNA; CDR2 reads YNFKEQ. Trimming left V 7 bases short and J 2 bases short, with 14 bases between. The CDR3, as DNA: TGTGCCAGCACCAACACCGGGACAAACTATGGCTACACCTTC. Translated: CASTNTGTNYGYTF.

V is TRBV6-1 and J is TRBJ2-5, with a tentative D call TRBD2 (5 bases). The ends were cut back, 6 bases at V and 2 bases at J, with 13 bases in the middle. Germline loops: CDR1 MNHNS, CDR2 SASEGT. The CDR3 runs 14 residues. The CDR3 nucleotides are TGTGCCAGCAGGGTGGACTGGGGACAAGAGACCCAGTACTTC. Its protein is CASRVDWGQETQYF.

This clone showed up just a few times. The CDR3: CAISESGDSTNYGYTF. CDR3 in DNA: TGTGCCATCAGTGAGTCAGGTGACAGTACTAACTATGGCTACACCTTC. The V gene is TRBV10-3, the J gene TRBJ1-2; a possible D gene is TRBD1 (5 bases). Between the trimmed V and J ends, which lost 0 bases and 0 bases, there was a span of 11 bases. Germline CDR1 is ENHRY and CDR2 is SYGVKD. The CDR3 covers 16 residues.

The rearrangement links TRBV2 to TRBJ1-1; the match to TRBD1 covers 7 bases. The CDR3 runs 13 residues. The germline V gene has CDR1 SNHLY and CDR2 FYNNEI. V was pared by 6 bases and J by 0 bases, with 1 base of the junction left unmatched. The CDR3 bases are TGTGCCAGCAGGGGACAGATGAACACTGAAGCTTTCTTT. Its translation: CASRGQMNTEAFF.

This chain connects TRBV27 to TRBJ1-2; D may be TRBD1 (6 bases). V was shortened by 5 bases and J by 2 bases, with 18 bases between the two germline ends. The CDR3 is 16 amino acids. Germline V gives CDR1 MNHEY, CDR2 SMNVEV (reference sequence). Here the CDR3 reads CASSLAGGRLNYGYTF. The CDR3 coding sequence is TGTGCCAGCAGTCTCGCGGGGGGGCGCCTAAACTATGGCTACACCTTC.

This clone was observed a single time. V is TRBV7-2 and J is TRBJ2-2, with TRBD2 as a possible D gene (5 bases). CDR1 SGHTA and CDR2 FQGNSA come from the germline V gene. Trimming shortened V by 6 bases and J by 2 bases, and 13 bases separated the two germline ends. There are 15 residues in the CDR3. CDR3 region: CASRGWTGNTGELFF. In DNA form, the CDR3 reads TGTGCCAGCAGAGGTTGGACGGGAAACACCGGGGAGCTGTTTTTT.

In this sample, this clone turned up once. The chain employs TRBV12-5 and TRBJ2-1, with a weak D call TRBD1 (5 bases). The ends were cut back, 0 bases at V and 12 bases at J, with 21 bases in the middle. From germline, CDR1 is LGHNT and CDR2 FRNRAP. The CDR3 runs 16 residues. As DNA, the CDR3 is TGTGCTAGTGGTTTGGTACTGGGGCGTGGGTTCTATCGGCAGTTCTTC. The encoded protein is CASGLVLGRGFYRQFF.

This chain joins TRBV28 and TRBJ1-5; D call uncertain. The CDR3 loop spans 15 amino acids. Germline values: CDR1 MDHEN, CDR2 SYDVKM. V lost 6 bases and J lost 2, with 14 bases in between. CDR3: CASRSSGYRNQPQHF. In DNA, the CDR3 is TGTGCCAGCAGATCTTCGGGGTATCGCAATCAGCCCCAGCATTTT.

V is TRBV5-1 and J is TRBJ2-2; perhaps TRBD2 as D (5 bases). This CDR3 is built from 13 residues. Looked up from germline, CDR1 is SGHRS and CDR2 is YFSETQ. Trimming took off 0 bases at V and 5 bases at J, with 5 bases between the two ends. CDR3 nucleotide sequence: TGCGCCAGCAGCTTGGGCGGGACCGGGGAGCTGTTTTTT. It specifies CASSLGGTGELFF.

The chain employs TRBV7-8 and TRBJ2-5; D call uncertain. The CDR3 has 17 residues. Trimming left V 0 bases short and J 4 bases short, with 18 bases between. Germline lookup yields CDR1 SGHVS and CDR2 FQNEAQ. This chain's CDR3 is CASSLALDVAYPETQYF. CDR3 coding DNA: TGTGCCAGCAGCTTAGCTTTAGACGTAGCCTACCCAGAGACCCAGTACTTC.

This sequence joins TRBV5-4 and TRBJ1-3; weak D call: TRBD1 (6 bases). Germline values: CDR1 SGHNT, CDR2 YYREEE (reference sequence). This CDR3 spans 17 amino acids. The V end was cut by 4 bases, the J end by 0 bases, with 17 bases between. As DNA, the CDR3 is TGTGCCAGCAGCCGATCCGGCGGGGGGCTCTCTGGAAACACCATATATTTT. Protein product: CASSRSGGGLSGNTIYF.

The CDR3 sequence is CSVDPKYADTEAFF. The CDR3 DNA reads as TGCAGCGTTGACCCCAAGTATGCGGACACTGAAGCTTTCTTT. This chain uses TRBV29-1 with TRBJ1-1; unclear D gene. The CDR3 covers 14 residues. Germline V gives CDR1 SQVTM, CDR2 ANQGSEA. V was trimmed by 3 bases and J by 3 bases, leaving 14 bases between them.

The chain carries TRBV5-1 and TRBJ1-1, with a weak D call TRBD1 (5 bases). Germline V gene lookup returns CDR1 SGHRS and CDR2 YFSETQ. The CDR3 consists of 14 residues. The V end lost 3 bases, the J end lost 8 bases, and 17 bases lay between the germline ends. CDR3 amino acids: CASSSHPGQDEAFF. The CDR3 coding sequence is TGCGCCAGCAGCTCCCACCCAGGGCAGGACGAAGCTTTCTTT.

The CDR3 DNA follows: TGTGCCAGCAGCGTAGATCTAGCGGTAAACAATGAGCAGTTCTTC. This gives the protein CASSVDLAVNNEQFF. The chain has TRBV9 and TRBJ2-1; 7 bases fit TRBD2. V lost 0 bases and J lost 5; bases outside the gene matches: 5. The CDR3 consists of 15 residues. The germline V gene encodes CDR1 SGDLS and CDR2 YYNGEE.

The J gene is TRBJ1-2, the V gene TRBV15; D unresolved. Deletions cut 3 bases from V and 0 bases from J, with 11 bases between. There are 15 residues in the CDR3. Germline lookup yields CDR1 LNHNV and CDR2 YYDKDF (reference sequence). The DNA of the CDR3 is TGTGCCACCAGCAGGAGCCCAGAGGCTAACTATGGCTACACCTTC. The encoded protein is CATSRSPEANYGYTF.

This rearrangement joins TRBV7-9 to TRBJ1-1; no clear D gene. Germline V gene data show CDR1 as SEHNR and CDR2 as FQNEAQ (reference sequence). With 3 bases removed from V and 4 bases from J, the gap between germline ends came to 12 bases. The CDR3 loop spans 14 amino acids. CDR3 sequence reads: CASSFSGEVTEAFF. In DNA, the CDR3 is TGTGCCAGCAGCTTTAGCGGCGAGGTCACTGAAGCTTTCTTT. Using reference TRBV7-9 and TRBJ1-1 for the parts outside the CDR3, the full variable domain is DTGVSQNPRHKITKRGQNVTFRCDPISEHNRLYWYRQTLGQGPEFLTYFQNEAQLEKSRLLSDRFSAERPKGSFSTLEIQRTEQGDSAMYLCASSFSGEVTEAFFGQGTRLTVV.

This clone occurred once. This sequence joins TRBV4-1 and TRBJ2-7; 9 bases are a match to TRBD1. After removal of 5 bases from V and 4 bases from J, the junction contained 6 bases not matched to a gene. CDR1 is MGHRA, CDR2 YSYEKL, per germline. CDR3 length equals 14 residues. The CDR3 DNA reads as TGCGCCAGCAGCACCGGGACAGGGTCATACGAGCAGTACTTC. Protein product: CASSTGTGSYEQYF.

The genes are TRBV4-2 and TRBJ1-1; possible D gene TRBD1, 6 bases. Germline V lookup: CDR1 LGHNA, CDR2 YNFKEQ. V was cut by 0 bases and J by 7 bases, with 9 bases left in between. The CDR3 spans 13 residues. The CDR3 loop reads CASSQEGRGEAFF. The DNA for the CDR3 is TGTGCCAGCAGCCAAGAAGGCAGGGGTGAAGCTTTCTTT.

CDR3 DNA sequence: TGTGCCAGCAGCTTACAGACGTATAATTCACCCCTCCACTTT. Amino acid sequence: CASSLQTYNSPLHF. The J gene is TRBJ1-6, the V gene TRBV5-6; D gene unclear. This CDR3 has 14 residues. From germline, CDR1 is SGHDT and CDR2 YYEEEE. V lost 2 bases and J lost 4, with 7 bases in between.

Regarding this clone: One junction end disagrees with the germline gene, perhaps due to a read error. This CDR3 is also generated by other DNA sequences in the sample. CDR3 in amino acids: CASSEQVYTEAFF. The DNA for the CDR3 is TGTGCCAGCAGTGAGCAGGTGTACACTGAAGCTTTCTTT. V gene TRBV10-1 combines with J gene TRBJ1-1, with D uncertain. CDR1 and CDR2 from the germline V gene are WNHNN and SYGVQD (reference sequence). The CDR3 is made up of 13 amino acids.

This chain joins TRBV28 and TRBJ1-2, with TRBD1 matching over 7 bases. The CDR3 runs 14 residues. Germline CDR1 and CDR2: MDHEN and SYDVKM. V lost 7 bases to trimming and J lost 4 bases; unmatched junction nucleotides: 9. As DNA, the CDR3 is TGTGCCAGCACCCAGGGGGGCTTAGGCTATGGCTACACCTTC. Its protein product is CASTQGGLGYGYTF.

This chain uses TRBV5-1 with TRBJ2-2; D gene unclear. Germline V gives CDR1 SGHRS, CDR2 YFSETQ. This CDR3 is built from 15 residues. V lost 1 base and J 3 bases, leaving 10 bases between the germline ends. CDR3 residues: CASSLLPGDTGELFF. The CDR3 nucleotides are TGCGCCAGCAGCTTGTTGCCCGGAGACACCGGGGAGCTGTTTTTT.

This clone was recorded only once. V and J are TRBV4-2 and TRBJ2-4; TRBD2 might be the D (5 bases). CDR3 length: 14 residues. Germline V gene sequence: CDR1 LGHNA, CDR2 YNFKEQ. Trimming took 1 base from V and 9 from J, leaving 13 bases between them. The CDR3 DNA is TGTGCCAGCAGCCAAGGAGGGATGGCGAGCATTCAGTACTTC. It yields the protein CASSQGGMASIQYF.

The chain has TRBV7-9 and TRBJ2-3; 10 bases align to TRBD2. The CDR3 runs to 17 residues. The junction had 9 bases not matched to a gene; V was cut back by 4 bases and J by 2 bases. Germline CDR1 reads SEHNR; CDR2 reads FQNEAQ (reference sequence). CDR3 nucleotide sequence: TGTGCCAGCAGCTCCGACCGGACTAGCGGCTACACAGATACGCAGTATTTT. It encodes CASSSDRTSGYTDTQYF.

This clone has a single count. V gene TRBV4-2 combines with J gene TRBJ2-1; the D gene is possibly TRBD2 (7 bases). CDR1 and CDR2 from the germline V gene are LGHNA and YNFKEQ. V was trimmed by 5 bases and J by 4 bases, leaving 15 bases between them. The CDR3 runs to 15 residues. The CDR3 nucleotides read TGTGCCAGCAGCGTTGGGGGGGCCTCGTACAATGAGCAGTTCTTC. It translates to CASSVGGASYNEQFF.